This TCR beta chain was found in a study of cytomegalovirus exposure and HLA in healthy donors (dated by TCRdb to 2017 to 2019). Study-wide context: An earlier analysis of some 600 of the donors reported roughly 300 Gb of sequence data and roughly 120 million unique TCR beta sequences obtained from roughly 170 million T cells. Donor age, sex, ethnicity and CMV serostatus were compiled together with the repertoire data. An early release covering roughly 600 HLA-typed donors comprised 250 to 350 gigabases of sequencing data and roughly 85 million unique TCR sequences. Typing coverage differed by locus: A, B, C, DRB1 and DQB1 were typed in roughly 620-640 donors, DQA1 in 522, DPA1 in 600 to 610, and DPB1 in 450 to 490. A later genetic analysis used genome-wide SNP genotypes for about three fifths of the 666 donors, treating that subset as a discovery cohort. The later analysis used no new phenotypic data to find candidate immune exposures, relying instead on TCR beta sequences and their occurrence across donors. HLA typing covered class I and class II loci at four-digit resolution. All discovery cohort repertoires had been generated using a single sequencing platform. Among some 410 genotyped donors of the cohort, an average of about 220,000 unique TCR beta nucleotide sequences was sequenced per donor, of which about 19% were non-productive. The aim of the study was to test whether cataloging public T cell receptors could identify signatures of past pathogen exposure. The genetic ancestry cluster associated with self-reported Caucasian donors included about four fifths of the roughly 390 genotyped donors. Four or five DR-DQ haplotypes were handled as single units for association and clustering because linkage in the cohort was strong. Using immunosequencing, the study profiled T cell repertoires from about 650 subjects and related those repertoires to cytomegalovirus serostatus. In addition to the first cohort of about 650 subjects, a separate validation cohort of approximately 130 different subjects was used. In a later analysis, previously published TCR beta repertoires from several hundred donors were re-analyzed and high-resolution HLA genotyping was added so that TCR occurrence patterns could be studied. An earlier analysis of around 540 of the donors applied high-throughput TCR beta sequencing to assess whether each TCR beta V gene segment acted as functional or pseudogenic. The study combined high-throughput TCR immunosequencing, statistical association of individual TCRs with disease status, and machine learning to predict cytomegalovirus infection status.

Receptor libraries were prepared by the immunoSEQ multiplex PCR assay. For the multiplex PCR, a mixture combining 60 forward primers for TCR Vbeta segments and 13 reverse primers for TCR Jbeta segments was used. Amplification of the CDR3 region of rearranged TCR beta genes was performed with a multiplex PCR assay on genomic DNA. On the Illumina HiSeq System, the amplified TCR beta libraries were sequenced as 87-base-pair reads. Per the authors' processing: A later analysis counted about 76 million unique TCR beta chains across the 650 to 700 repertoires, and roughly 9.9 million of these chains were shared by at least two donors. To remove PCR and sequencing errors, raw reads were error-corrected and collapsed into unique sequences using a nearest-neighbor algorithm that merged closely related sequences. CDR3 sequences were aligned to IMGT reference sequences to assign V, D and J gene segments. Each retained sequence needed at least a six-nucleotide match to both a V gene segment and a J gene segment. A rearrangement was called productive if the CDR3 had no stop codons and remained in frame with V and J, and every other rearrangement was called non-productive. CDR3 was defined by IMGT convention, running from the second conserved V-encoded cysteine to the conserved J-encoded phenylalanine. Sequences without an unambiguous match to a single V gene segment were excluded from the earlier analysis of 450 to 650 of the donors. In an earlier analysis of about 590 of the donors, a V segment was called functional when productive rearrangements were above 56.7%, and segregating when the standard deviation between donors exceeded 5%. A statistical classification framework was built for diagnosing cytomegalovirus status from the catalog of TCR beta chain sequences. In a later analysis, TCR nucleotide sequences were compared against IMGT/GENE-DB human TR gene sequences so that V and J genes could be assigned. In a later analysis, CDR3 sequences and most-parsimonious VDJ recombination scenarios were assigned using the TCRdist pipeline. In a later analysis, every TCR beta chain was defined by the combination of its CDR3 amino acid sequence and its V-gene family, and reads without a unique V-gene family were dropped. To address suspected cross-contamination and a sequencing artifact, a later analysis removed 592 highly shared, low-generation-probability nucleotide sequences. In a later analysis, a clonal expansion index for each public chain was calculated from normalized within-repertoire ranks of inferred template counts. Generation probabilities in a later analysis came from a VDJ recombination model fitted to out-of-frame rearrangements, and those results were checked against IGoR. In a later analysis, TCR-TCR, TCR-HLA and TCR-CMV co-occurrence was scored with hypergeometric tests, and a repertoire-size bias correction was applied to TCR pairs. To estimate false discovery rates, a later analysis permuted the HLA or CMV assignments 20 times. A later analysis grouped co-occurring TCRs with DBSCAN, adding TCRdist sequence similarity when clustering within HLA-allele-positive subsets. Repertoires with fewer than 30,000 or more than 120,000 public chains, plus five repertoires with anomalous nucleotide sharing, were excluded from co-occurrence clustering. TCRdb obtained this table from immuneACCESS and retained in-frame rearrangements with V and J assigned. These tables miss some clones; where compared with another copy, unresolved V genes account for less than half of the shortfall, and the remainder is unexplained. V and J calls and clone size are given by that table; D and trimming were obtained from the DNA. The sample records about 170,000 clones, roughly 80% of which are singletons. The ten largest make up approximately 4.4% of the sample.

The research as a whole found: Specific HLA alleles were associated with over 15,000 TCR beta sequences at a false discovery rate of 0.05 in a later analysis. Several of the top co-occurrence clusters appeared to be linked to parvovirus B19, influenza, CMV and Epstein-Barr virus, according to a later analysis. The study listed approximately 160 TCR beta chains as associated with cytomegalovirus. In a later analysis, HLA-associated TCR beta chains showed more clonal expansion and lower generation probabilities than non-associated chains that were equally common. A further reported finding was that TCR beta sequences accurately predicted the HLA-A and HLA-B alleles for most subjects in the first cohort. In a later genetic analysis, a missense DCLRE1C variant was associated with V-gene and J-gene trimming of TCR beta chains, and the association was replicated in an independent cohort. Sequencing depth was assumed to be roughly uniform across donors in the presence/absence analyses, though that assumption may not hold. While some public TCRs were present in many individuals, most TCR sequences turned up only very rarely across donors. In a later analysis, TCR association rates were found to vary across HLA loci, with the most associated TCRs seen for DRB1 alleles and the fewest for HLA-C alleles. Only TCR beta chains were sequenced in this cohort, and the absence of alpha or paired-chain data limited detectable features. According to a later analysis, most CMV-associated TCR beta chains appeared to be HLA-restricted, and the HLA associations seemed to be driven largely by CMV exposure. Because the 87-base-pair reads could not distinguish some IMGT-functional V segments, including TRBV6-2 and TRBV6-3, those segments were excluded. In a later genetic analysis, fewer N-insertions in productive TCRs were reported among donors in an Asian-associated ancestry cluster than the approximately 670-donor mean. Because HLA typing was unavailable for some donors at each locus, only the typed subset was used in association tests. Correlated functional status among segregating V segments might reflect linkage disequilibrium, but an unknown experimental factor could not be ruled out. A cluster of highly shared sequence variants was judged likely to represent a technical artifact of the sequencing pipeline. The classifier was reported to diagnose cytomegalovirus status with high specificity and sensitivity in both the original and validation cohorts. The authors suggested that the approach could potentially be generalized to other disease states and immunological phenotypes. In an earlier analysis of 450 to 750 of the donors, most TCR beta V segments appeared in productive rearrangements about 90% or about 30% of the time, broadly matching IMGT annotations. Seventeen rarely observed V segments, including chromosome 9 orphons, were excluded from the earlier analysis of about 610 of the donors because counts were too low. Three of the identified cytomegalovirus-associated TCR beta chains were confirmed in vitro to be specific for cytomegalovirus antigens. When HLA alleles, especially DR and DQ, strongly co-occurred, TCR associations were difficult to assign to individual alleles. The only immune exposure information available for the cohort was CMV serostatus.

The CDR3 contains 14 residues, cysteine and phenylalanine counted. The kept DNA is CDR3 alone, 42 bases in frame from the first base. From V the trimming removes 8 bases and from J it removes 9 bases, while the gene matches leave 12 bases of the junction unaccounted for. The germline V gene encodes CDR1 MDHEN and CDR2 SYDVKM. The cohort consisted of more than 650 healthy bone marrow donors. All cohort members were sampled while nominally healthy, although unrecorded immune exposures were likely present. The donor tested CMV seropositive and was one of the 289 seropositive cohort members. Each donor provided a peripheral blood sample, and peripheral blood mononuclear cells were used for TCR beta sequencing. Genomic DNA extraction from the blood cell samples was performed with the Qiagen DNeasy Blood Extraction Kit. This clone came up once. No cognate antigen has been identified for it. No clone much larger than this one lies a single base away; base qualities are absent.

The sample consisted of PBMCs. The sequence was collected from a woman aged 18-29 years in good health and CMV-seropositive. The sequence is built from TRBV28 and TRBJ2-4, with 8 bases in between that match TRBD2. The nucleotides read TGTGCCAGCCAGGGCGGGGGGTCGTTCGGCATTCAGTACTTC. Translation gives CASQGGGSFGIQYF.